The clone carrying this TCR beta chain was counted only a few times. Sample treatment: around 19 received Ad26.COV2.S at low or high dose, single or two shots; roughly five received placebo; per-sample allocation not given. It was on day 63 after the first vaccine or placebo injection that samples were taken. This record comes from a study of Ad26.COV2.S vaccination and SARS-CoV-2 variants. The overall study: Donor was in the COV1001 Ad26.COV2.S trial arm. The vaccine Ad26.COV2.S was put into the muscle once, or twice with 56 days between.

This CDR3 has 16 amino acids. CDR1 WNHNN and CDR2 SYGVQD come from the germline V gene (reference sequence). V was pared by 2 bases and J by 7 bases, with 4 bases of the junction left unmatched. Generated by immunoSEQ multiplex PCR, the TCRdb table keeps only in-frame clones and is missing some. Of 350,000 to 400,000 clones detected, roughly nine tenths appear once; the ten largest clones hold 3.5%. The TCR sequence derives from a person between 18 and 59 years old who received the Ad26.COV2.S COVID-19 vaccine or a placebo. The specimen comprised peripheral blood, sampled in a trial of Ad26.COV2.S vaccine versus placebo. V and J are TRBV10-1 and TRBJ2-2; 13 bases align to TRBD2. The CDR3 spells CASSETGLAGFGELFF. CDR3 DNA: TGCGCCAGCAGTGAGACGGGACTAGCGGGGTTCGGGGAGCTGTTTTTT.